The source of this TCR beta chain is a study of control samples from healthy donors and cancer patients. CDR3 length: 14 amino acids. Per germline, CDR1 MNHEY and CDR2 SMNVEV (reference sequence). Germline trimming cut 10 bases from V and 0 bases from J; bases unmatched to any gene: 6. In its sample, this clone was seen a few times. This table comes from immunoSEQ multiplex PCR, and its TCRdb copy is limited to in-frame clones, with some not included. The table includes about 120,000 clones, about nine tenths detected once. The source material was blood. The origin of this receptor is a man aged 35 to 55 in good health. The gene calls are TRBV27 and TRBJ1-5; TRBD1 matches at 7 bases. The CDR3 DNA is TGTGCCACCAGGGGGTGGGGTAGCAATCAGCCCCAGCATTTT. Amino acid sequence: CATRGWGSNQPQHF.